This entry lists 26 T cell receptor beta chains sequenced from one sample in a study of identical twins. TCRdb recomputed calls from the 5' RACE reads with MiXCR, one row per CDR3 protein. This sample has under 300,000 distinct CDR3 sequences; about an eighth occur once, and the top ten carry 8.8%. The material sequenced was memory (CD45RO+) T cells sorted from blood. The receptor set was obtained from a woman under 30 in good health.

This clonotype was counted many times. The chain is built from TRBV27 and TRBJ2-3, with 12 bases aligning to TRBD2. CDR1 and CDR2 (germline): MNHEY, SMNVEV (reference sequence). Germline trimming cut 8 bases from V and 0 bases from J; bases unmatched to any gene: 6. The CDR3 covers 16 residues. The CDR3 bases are TGTGCCAGCGGACTAGCGGGAAGGACTAGCACAGATACGCAGTATTTT. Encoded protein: CASGLAGRTSTDTQYF.

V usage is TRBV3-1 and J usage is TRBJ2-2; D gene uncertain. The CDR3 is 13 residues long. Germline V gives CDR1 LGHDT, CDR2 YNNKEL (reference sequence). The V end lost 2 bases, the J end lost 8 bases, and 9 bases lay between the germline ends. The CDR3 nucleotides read TGTGCCAGCAGCCAACTCAGGCCAGGGGAGCTGTTTTTT. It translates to CASSQLRPGELFF.

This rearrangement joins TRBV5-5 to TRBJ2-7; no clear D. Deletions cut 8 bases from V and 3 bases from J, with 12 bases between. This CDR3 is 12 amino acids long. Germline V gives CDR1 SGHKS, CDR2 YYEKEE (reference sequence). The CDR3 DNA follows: TGTGCCAGTTCCCATGGGGACTACGAGCAGTACTTC. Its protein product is CASSHGDYEQYF.

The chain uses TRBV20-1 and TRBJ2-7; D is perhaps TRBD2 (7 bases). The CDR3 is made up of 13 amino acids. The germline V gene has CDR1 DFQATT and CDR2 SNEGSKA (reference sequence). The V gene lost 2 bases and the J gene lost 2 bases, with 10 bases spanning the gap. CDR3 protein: CSARRGGTYEQYF. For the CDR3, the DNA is TGCAGTGCTAGACGCGGGGGCACCTACGAGCAGTACTTC.

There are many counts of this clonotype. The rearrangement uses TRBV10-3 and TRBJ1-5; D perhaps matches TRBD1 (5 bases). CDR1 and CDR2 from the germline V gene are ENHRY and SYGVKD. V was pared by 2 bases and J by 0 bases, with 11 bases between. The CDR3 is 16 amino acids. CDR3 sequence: CAISEGAQYSNQPQHF. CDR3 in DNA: TGTGCCATCAGTGAGGGGGCGCAGTATAGCAATCAGCCCCAGCATTTT.

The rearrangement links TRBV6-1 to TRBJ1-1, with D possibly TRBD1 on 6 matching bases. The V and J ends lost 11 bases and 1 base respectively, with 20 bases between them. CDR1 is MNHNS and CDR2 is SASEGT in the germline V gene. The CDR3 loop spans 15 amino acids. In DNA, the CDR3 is TGTGCCGGTACCGACCCCCTACAGGGGAACACTGAAGCTTTCTTT. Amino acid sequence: CAGTDPLQGNTEAFF.

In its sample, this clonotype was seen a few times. CDR3 sequence reads: CASSLVSSGRVYEQYF. CDR3 in DNA: TGCGCCAGCAGCTTGGTATCGAGCGGGAGAGTGTACGAGCAGTACTTC. The rearrangement uses TRBV5-1 and TRBJ2-7; 8 nucleotides align to TRBD2. V lost 0 bases to trimming and J lost 4 bases; unmatched junction nucleotides: 9. The CDR3 sequence is 16 residues long. The germline gives CDR1 SGHRS, CDR2 YFSETQ.

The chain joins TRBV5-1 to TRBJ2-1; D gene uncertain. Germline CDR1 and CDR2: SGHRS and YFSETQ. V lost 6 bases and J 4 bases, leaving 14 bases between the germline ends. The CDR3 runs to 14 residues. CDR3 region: CASKSVGTYNEQFF. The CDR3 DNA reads TGCGCCAGCAAAAGTGTGGGAACTTACAATGAGCAGTTCTTC.

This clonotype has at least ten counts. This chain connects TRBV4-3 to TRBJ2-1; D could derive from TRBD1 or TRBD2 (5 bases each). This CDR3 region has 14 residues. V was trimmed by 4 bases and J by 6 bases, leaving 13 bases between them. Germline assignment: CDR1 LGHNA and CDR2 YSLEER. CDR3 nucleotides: TGCGCCAGCAGCCCCGGGGCTTTTGCCAATGAGCAGTTCTTC. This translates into CASSPGAFANEQFF.

Here the CDR3 DNA reads TGTGCCAGCAGTTGGCGGACTAGCGGGAGGGTATATGAGCAGTTCTTC. This translates into CASSWRTSGRVYEQFF. This chain links TRBV6-2 or TRBV6-3 with TRBJ2-1; 15 bases agree with TRBD2. This CDR3 is built from 16 residues. In germline, CDR1 is MNHEY, CDR2 SVGEGT. J lost 8 bases, V lost 4 bases, and 6 bases had no gene match.

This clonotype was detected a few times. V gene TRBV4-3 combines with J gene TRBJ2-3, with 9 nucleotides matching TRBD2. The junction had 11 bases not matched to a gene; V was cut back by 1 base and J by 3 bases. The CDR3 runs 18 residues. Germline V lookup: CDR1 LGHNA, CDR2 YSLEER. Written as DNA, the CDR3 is TGCGCCAGCAGCCAAGCTAAAGCAGCGGGAGGCTGGACAGATACGCAGTATTTT. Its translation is CASSQAKAAGGWTDTQYF.

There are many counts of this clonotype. CDR3 nucleotides: TGTGCCAGCAGCTTACTGGGGCACTATGGCTACACCTTC. This codes for CASSLLGHYGYTF. The J gene is TRBJ1-2, the V gene TRBV7-9; D may be TRBD1 (5 bases). The CDR3 is 13 amino acids. V was trimmed by 2 bases and J by 3 bases, leaving 7 bases between them. The germline gives CDR1 SEHNR, CDR2 FQNEAQ (reference sequence).

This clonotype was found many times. The CDR3 DNA is TGTGCCAGCAGGGTATCCGCACTAGCTGGGGAGCAGTTCTTC. As protein: CASRVSALAGEQFF. The rearrangement links TRBV2 to TRBJ2-1; possible D gene TRBD2, 6 bases. CDR1 is SNHLY and CDR2 is FYNNEI in the germline V gene. V shed 6 bases and J shed 10 bases, with 19 bases lying between them. The CDR3 consists of 14 residues. Using reference TRBV2 and TRBJ2-1 for the parts outside the CDR3, the full variable domain is EPEVTQTPSHQVTQMGQEVILRCVPISNHLYFYWYRQILGQKVEFLVSFYNNEISEKSEIFDDQFSVERPDGSNFTLKIRSTKLEDSAMYFCASRVSALAGEQFFGPGTRLTVL.

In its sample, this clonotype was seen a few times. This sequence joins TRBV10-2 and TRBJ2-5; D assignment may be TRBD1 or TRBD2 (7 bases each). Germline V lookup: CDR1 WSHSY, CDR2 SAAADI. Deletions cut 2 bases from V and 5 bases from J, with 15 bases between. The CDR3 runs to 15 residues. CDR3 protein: CASSEQGGGSETQYF. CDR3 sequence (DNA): TGCGCCAGCAGTGAGCAGGGGGGGGGCTCGGAGACCCAGTACTTC.

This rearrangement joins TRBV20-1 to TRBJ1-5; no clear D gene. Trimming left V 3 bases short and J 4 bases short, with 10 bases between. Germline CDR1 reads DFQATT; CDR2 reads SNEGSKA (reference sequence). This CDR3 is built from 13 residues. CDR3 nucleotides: TGCAGTGCTAGTCCGGGTAATAATCAGCCCCAGCATTTT. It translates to CSASPGNNQPQHF.

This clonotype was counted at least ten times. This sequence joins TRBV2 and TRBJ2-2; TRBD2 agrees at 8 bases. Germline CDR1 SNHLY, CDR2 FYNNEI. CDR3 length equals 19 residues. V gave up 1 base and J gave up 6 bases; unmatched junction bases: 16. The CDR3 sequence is CASSEGGLVTRRKAGELFF. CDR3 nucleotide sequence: TGTGCCAGCAGTGAAGGGGGACTAGTGACCCGGAGGAAAGCCGGGGAGCTGTTTTTT.

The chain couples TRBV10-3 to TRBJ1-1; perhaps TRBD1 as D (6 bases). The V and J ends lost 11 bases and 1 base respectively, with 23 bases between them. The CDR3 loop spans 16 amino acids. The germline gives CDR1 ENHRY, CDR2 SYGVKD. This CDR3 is CASAAASGGQNTEAFF. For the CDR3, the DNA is TGTGCCTCGGCTGCGGCGTCGGGGGGGCAGAACACTGAAGCTTTCTTT.

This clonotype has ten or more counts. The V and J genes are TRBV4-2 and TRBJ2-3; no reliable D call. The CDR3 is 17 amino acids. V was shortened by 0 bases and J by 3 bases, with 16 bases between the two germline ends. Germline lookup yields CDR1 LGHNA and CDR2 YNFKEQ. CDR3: CASSQDRFGIRTDTQYF. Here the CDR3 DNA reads TGTGCCAGCAGCCAAGATCGTTTCGGCATCCGGACAGATACGCAGTATTTT.

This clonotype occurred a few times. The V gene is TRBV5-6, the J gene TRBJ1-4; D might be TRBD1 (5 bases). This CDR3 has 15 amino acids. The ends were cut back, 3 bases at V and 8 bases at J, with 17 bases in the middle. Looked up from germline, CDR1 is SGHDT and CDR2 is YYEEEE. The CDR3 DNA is TGTGCCAGCAGCTCCCGTTGGGGGTACCAGGAAAAACTGTTTTTT. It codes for CASSSRWGYQEKLFF.

This CDR3 is CASSRGASGNLVFGQFF. The CDR3 region has the DNA TGCGCCAGCAGCCGGGGGGCTAGCGGGAATTTAGTCTTCGGGCAGTTCTTC. The V gene is TRBV4-1, the J gene TRBJ2-1, with 9 bases that match TRBD2. The CDR3 runs to 17 residues. J was trimmed by 12 bases and V by 4 bases; bases with no gene match: 19. Germline CDR1 MGHRA, CDR2 YSYEKL.

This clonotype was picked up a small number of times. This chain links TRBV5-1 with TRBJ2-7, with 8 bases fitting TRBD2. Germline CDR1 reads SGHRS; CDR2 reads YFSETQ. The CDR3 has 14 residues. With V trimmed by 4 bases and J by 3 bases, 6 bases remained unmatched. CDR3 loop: CASSQTGGSYEQYF. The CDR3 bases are TGCGCCAGCAGCCAAACGGGAGGGAGCTACGAGCAGTACTTC.

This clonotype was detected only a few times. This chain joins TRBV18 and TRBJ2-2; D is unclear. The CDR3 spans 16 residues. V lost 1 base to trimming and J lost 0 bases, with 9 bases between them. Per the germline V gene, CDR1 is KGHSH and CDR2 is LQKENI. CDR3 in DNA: TGTGCCAGCTCACCACTACTGGGGACGAACACCGGGGAGCTGTTTTTT. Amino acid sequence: CASSPLLGTNTGELFF.

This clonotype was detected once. Written as DNA, the CDR3 is TGTGCCAGCAGTGAGTCAGTGGGACCCTACGAGCAGTACTTC. It specifies CASSESVGPYEQYF. V is TRBV2 and J is TRBJ2-7; D is possibly TRBD1 or TRBD2 (5 bases each). The germline V gene encodes CDR1 SNHLY and CDR2 FYNNEI. Trimming took 3 bases from V and 2 from J, leaving 11 bases between them. The CDR3 has 14 amino acids.

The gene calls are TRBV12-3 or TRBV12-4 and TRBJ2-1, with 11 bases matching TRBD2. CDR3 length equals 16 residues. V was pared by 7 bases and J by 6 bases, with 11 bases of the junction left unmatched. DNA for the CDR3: TGTGCCAGCAAGGATAGCGGGGGGGCAAGGATCAATGAGCAGTTCTTC. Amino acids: CASKDSGGARINEQFF.

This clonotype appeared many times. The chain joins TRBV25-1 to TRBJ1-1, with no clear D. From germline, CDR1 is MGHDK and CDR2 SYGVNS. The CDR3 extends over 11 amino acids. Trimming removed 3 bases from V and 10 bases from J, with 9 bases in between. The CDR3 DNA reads TGTGCCAGCAGTGACCCCAGTGCAGCTTTCTTT. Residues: CASSDPSAAFF.

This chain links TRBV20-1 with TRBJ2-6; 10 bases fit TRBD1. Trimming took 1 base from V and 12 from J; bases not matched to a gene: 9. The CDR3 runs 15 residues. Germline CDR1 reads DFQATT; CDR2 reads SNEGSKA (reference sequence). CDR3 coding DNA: TGCAGTGCTAGAGCCCCCGGGACAGGGGACCTCGTCCTGACTTTC. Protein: CSARAPGTGDLVLTF.